The 8 T cell receptor beta chains given below trace back to one sample, sequenced in a study of blood T cells in healthy people across ages. The second PCR ran about 6 to 11 cycles with a sample-barcoded 5' primer and J-beta primers. TCRdb reanalysed the 5' RACE reads using MiXCR and keeps one entry per CDR3 protein. The sample consists of 540,000 or so distinct CDR3 sequences, roughly 43% of them appearing once. Sequencing was performed on blood. Receptors were obtained from an elderly man in good health.

V usage is TRBV5-1 and J usage is TRBJ2-7, with D perhaps given as TRBD1 or TRBD2 (5 bases each). V dropped 2 bases and J dropped 6 bases, with 12 bases sitting between them. Germline loops: CDR1 SGHRS, CDR2 YFSETQ. This CDR3 is 13 amino acids long. This CDR3 reads CASSLQDGGEQYF. In DNA form, the CDR3 reads TGCGCCAGCAGCTTACAGGATGGAGGCGAGCAGTACTTC.

CDR3 DNA: TGTGCCAGCAGTGGCGGGTATTCCAATGAGCAGTTCTTC. Protein: CASSGGYSNEQFF. The V and J genes are TRBV6-5 and TRBJ2-1; D perhaps matches TRBD2 (5 bases). Trimming stripped 5 bases from V and 6 bases from J, with 11 bases between. This CDR3 has 13 amino acids. Per germline, CDR1 MNHEY and CDR2 SVGAGI.

The rearrangement joins TRBV20-1 to TRBJ2-1; 10 bases are a match to TRBD1. The germline V gene has CDR1 DFQATT and CDR2 SNEGSKA (reference sequence). V lost 5 bases, J lost 8 bases, and 3 bases stayed unmatched. The CDR3 sequence is 12 residues long. The CDR3 DNA reads as TGCAGTGCTCGGGACAGGGGATATGAGCAGTTCTTC. It is translated as CSARDRGYEQFF.

This chain links TRBV20-1 with TRBJ1-6, with D perhaps matching TRBD1 (5 bases). Germline CDR1 and CDR2: DFQATT and SNEGSKA (reference sequence). Trimming shortened V by 7 bases and J by 10 bases, and 17 bases separated the two germline ends. The CDR3 loop spans 13 amino acids. In nucleotides, the CDR3 is TGCAGTGGGCTGGGCAGGGTAGGATCACCCCTCCACTTT. Translating it yields CSGLGRVGSPLHF.

V usage is TRBV10-2 and J usage is TRBJ2-1; D is ambiguous. Germline V CDR1 and CDR2: WSHSY, SAAADI. V was cut by 2 bases and J by 7 bases, with 15 bases left in between. This CDR3 has 15 residues. CDR3 nucleotide sequence: TGCGCCAGCAGTGAGAGTTACAGTCCAAGGAATGAGCAGTTCTTC. Its protein is CASSESYSPRNEQFF.

V gene TRBV29-1 combines with J gene TRBJ2-2; TRBD2 might be the D (5 bases). V lost 7 bases and J 4 bases, leaving 13 bases between the germline ends. CDR1 is SQVTM and CDR2 is ANQGSEA in the germline V gene. The CDR3 runs 13 residues. As DNA, the CDR3 is TGCAGCGCCGGACTTGAGGCCACCGGGGAGCTGTTTTTT. The encoded protein is CSAGLEATGELFF.

The rearrangement links TRBV11-2 to TRBJ2-5; a weak D match, TRBD1 (7 bases). CDR1 is SGHAT and CDR2 is FQNNGV in the germline V gene. V lost 3 bases, J lost 5 bases, and 19 bases lay in between. This CDR3 has 16 residues. The DNA for the CDR3 is TGTGCCAGCAGCTTGACAGGGCTCGGGAGCGGTGAGACCCAGTACTTC. It translates to CASSLTGLGSGETQYF.

This chain links TRBV7-9 with TRBJ1-1, with D maybe TRBD1 (5 bases). CDR1 and CDR2 from the germline V gene are SEHNR and FQNEAQ (reference sequence). The CDR3 totals 13 residues. Trimming stripped 5 bases from V and 7 bases from J, with 14 bases between. The CDR3 DNA reads as TGTGCCAGCAGCCGGGACCCTAAAAATGAAGCTTTCTTT. Protein sequence: CASSRDPKNEAFF.